The TCR beta chain under discussion was sequenced for a study of response to subunit inactivated influenza vaccine. The study's findings and limits: Few additional T cells are recruited per seasonal influenza vaccination, authors suggested.

In this sample, this clonotype turned up a few times. The antigen is unknown. TCRdb itself ran the RT-PCR reads through MiXCR, one entry per CDR3 protein. The sample shows about 520,000 distinct CDR3 sequences, roughly 25% of them seen only once. This CDR3 has 14 amino acids. The ends lost 4 bases at V and 4 bases at J; junction bases unmatched: 5. The V gene's germline CDR1 is DFQATT and CDR2 SNEGSKA (reference sequence). The receptor was isolated from a man aged 50-60 years who received an inactivated influenza vaccine. V is TRBV20-1 and J is TRBJ2-5; 11 bases align to TRBD2. Sequenced here: CD4+ T cells sorted from PBMCs, sampled 5 days after vaccination. The CDR3 DNA is TGCAGTGCTATAGCGGGAGGGCCCGCAGAGACCCAGTACTTC. Translated, it gives CSAIAGGPAETQYF.